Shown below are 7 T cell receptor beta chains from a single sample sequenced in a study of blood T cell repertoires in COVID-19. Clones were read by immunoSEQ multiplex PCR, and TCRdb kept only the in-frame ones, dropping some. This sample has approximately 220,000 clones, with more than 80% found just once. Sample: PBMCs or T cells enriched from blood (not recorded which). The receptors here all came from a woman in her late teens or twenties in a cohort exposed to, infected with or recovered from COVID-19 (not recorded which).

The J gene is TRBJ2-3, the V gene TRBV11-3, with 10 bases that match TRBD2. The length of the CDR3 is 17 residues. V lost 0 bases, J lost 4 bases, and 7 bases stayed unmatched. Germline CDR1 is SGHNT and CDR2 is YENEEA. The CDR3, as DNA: TGTGCCAGCAGCTTAGATCTGTTAGCGGGGGGTTCAGATACGCAGTATTTT. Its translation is CASSLDLLAGGSDTQYF.

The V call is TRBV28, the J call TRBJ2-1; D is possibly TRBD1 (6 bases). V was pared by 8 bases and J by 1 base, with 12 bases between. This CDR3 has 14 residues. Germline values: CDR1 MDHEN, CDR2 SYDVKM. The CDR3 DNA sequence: TGTGCCAGCTTTAGGGACACTTCCTACAATGAGCAGTTCTTC. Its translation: CASFRDTSYNEQFF. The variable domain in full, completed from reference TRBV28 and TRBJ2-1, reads DVKVTQSSRYLVKRTGEKVFLECVQDMDHENMFWYRQDPGLGLRLIYFSYDVKMKEKGDIPEGYSVSREKKERFSLILESASTNQTSMYLCASFRDTSYNEQFFGPGTRLTVL.

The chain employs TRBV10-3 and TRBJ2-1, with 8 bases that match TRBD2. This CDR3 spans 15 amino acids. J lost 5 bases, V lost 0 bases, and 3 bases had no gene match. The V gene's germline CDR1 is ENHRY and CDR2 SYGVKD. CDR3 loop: CAISESGGVDNEQFF. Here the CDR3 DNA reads TGTGCCATCAGTGAGTCCGGGGGGGTTGACAATGAGCAGTTCTTC.

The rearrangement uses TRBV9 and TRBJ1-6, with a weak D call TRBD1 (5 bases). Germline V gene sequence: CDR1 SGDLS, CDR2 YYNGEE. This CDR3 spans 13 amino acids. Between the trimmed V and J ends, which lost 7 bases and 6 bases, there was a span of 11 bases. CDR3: CASGRDSNSPLHF. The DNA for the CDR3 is TGTGCCAGCGGGCGAGACAGTAATTCACCCCTCCACTTT. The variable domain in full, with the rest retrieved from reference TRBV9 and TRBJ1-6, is DSGVTQTPKHLITATGQRVTLRCSPRSGDLSVYWYQQSLDQGLQFLIQYYNGEERAKGNILERFSAQQFPDLHSELNLSSLELGDSALYFCASGRDSNSPLHFGNGTRLTVT.

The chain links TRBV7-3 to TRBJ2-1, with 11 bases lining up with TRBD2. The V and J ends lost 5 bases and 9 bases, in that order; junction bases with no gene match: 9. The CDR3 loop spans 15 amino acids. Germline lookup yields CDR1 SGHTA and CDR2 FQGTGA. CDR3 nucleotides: TGTGCCAGCAGCCCAACTAGCGGGAGTTTTCTTGAGCAGTTCTTC. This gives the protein CASSPTSGSFLEQFF.

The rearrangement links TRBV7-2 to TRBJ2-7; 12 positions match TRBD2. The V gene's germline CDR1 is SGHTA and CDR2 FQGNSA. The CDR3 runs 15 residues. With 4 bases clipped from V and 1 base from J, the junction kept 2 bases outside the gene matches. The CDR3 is CASSSTSGSSYEQYF. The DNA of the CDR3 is TGTGCCAGCAGCTCGACTAGCGGGAGTTCCTACGAGCAGTACTTC.

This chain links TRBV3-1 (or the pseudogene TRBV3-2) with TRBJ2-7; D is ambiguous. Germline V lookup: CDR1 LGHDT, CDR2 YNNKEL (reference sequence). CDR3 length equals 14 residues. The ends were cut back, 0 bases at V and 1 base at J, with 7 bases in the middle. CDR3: CASSQDDKSYEQYF. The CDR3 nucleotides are TGTGCCAGCAGCCAAGACGACAAGTCCTACGAGCAGTACTTC.